The 23 T cell receptor beta chains presented below share a single source sample, sequenced in a study of tumor-infiltrating lymphocytes in oesophageal squamous cell carcinoma. MiXCR, applied by TCRdb to the PCR reads, yields one record per CDR3 protein. The sample includes under 15,000 distinct CDR3 sequences, less than 55% of them seen just once. The sequenced sample consisted of esophageal tumor tissue. The receptor set was obtained from a female donor with esophageal squamous cell carcinoma.

The DNA of the CDR3 is TGTGCCAGCAGTGAAGCCGGGGATAACACTGAAGCTTTCTTT. It codes for CASSEAGDNTEAFF. This chain connects TRBV6-1 to TRBJ1-1; D unclear. CDR1 MNHNS and CDR2 SASEGT come from the germline V gene. V lost 0 bases to trimming and J lost 2 bases, with 7 bases between them. The CDR3 length is 14 residues.

This clonotype counts as medium-sized (0.01 to 0.1%). The chain employs TRBV7-9 and TRBJ2-3, with 8 bases fitting TRBD1. V shed 9 bases and J 5 bases; nucleotides not matched to a gene: 7. This CDR3 is built from 13 residues. Germline CDR1 reads SEHNR; CDR2 reads FQNEAQ (reference sequence). The CDR3 is CASSDRVRDTQYF. The CDR3, as DNA: TGTGCCAGTTCGGACAGGGTTAGAGATACGCAGTATTTT.

The chain employs TRBV12-5 and TRBJ2-1; 9 bases are shared with TRBD2. The CDR3 loop spans 14 amino acids. Germline CDR1 and CDR2: LGHNT and FRNRAP. The trim removed 7 bases at V and 8 bases at J, leaving 9 bases unmatched. The CDR3: CASAPSGIFYEQFF. The CDR3 nucleotides read TGTGCTAGTGCACCTAGCGGGATTTTCTATGAGCAGTTCTTC.

This sequence joins TRBV11-3 and TRBJ2-4, with 10 bases identical to TRBD1. Germline V CDR1 and CDR2: SGHNT, YENEEA. V shed 5 bases and J 13 bases; nucleotides not matched to a gene: 20. This CDR3 comprises 17 residues. This CDR3 is CASSKGQGINAPDTQYF. CDR3 bases: TGTGCCAGCAGCAAGGGACAGGGGATCAACGCCCCAGATACGCAGTACTTC.

This clonotype was recorded at least ten times. This chain uses TRBV10-1 with TRBJ2-3; a weak D match, TRBD1 (6 bases). Trimming stripped 4 bases from V and 6 bases from J, with 17 bases between. CDR3 length: 15 residues. Germline CDR1 and CDR2: WNHNN and SYGVQD (reference sequence). DNA of the CDR3: TGCGCCAGCAGTGCGGGGTCAATGAGGGGGGATACGCAGTATTTT. It encodes CASSAGSMRGDTQYF.

Regarding this clonotype: In this CDR3 the conserved last residue, phenylalanine or tryptophan, is missing, so a read error is likely. No DNA is shown, since the ends of the CDR3 on it are uncertain; the CDR3 is the one TCRdb lists. This chain uses TRBV7-2 with TRBJ2-3; the tabulated D call, TRBD2, remains unverified against the DNA. The CDR3 extends over 15 residues, inclusive of both ends. From germline, CDR1 is SGHTA and CDR2 FQGNSA. The CDR3 loop reads CASSLGGNYGYTFGP.

V usage is TRBV6-2 or TRBV6-3 and J usage is TRBJ2-4; D not certain. CDR1 is MNHEY and CDR2 is SVGEGT in the germline V gene. CDR3 length equals 15 residues. V was shortened by 6 bases and J by 13 bases, with 25 bases between the two germline ends. The CDR3, as DNA: TGTGCCAGCAGGCTTCTAGGACGTCTACATGGTGAGCAGTACTTC. This sequence encodes CASRLLGRLHGEQYF.

A note on this clonotype: Its ends do not fully match the called genes, so a read error is possible. The gene calls are TRBV7-3 and TRBJ2-6; a weak D match, TRBD2 (6 bases). The CDR3 is 13 amino acids. Germline V gene data show CDR1 as SGHTA and CDR2 as FQGTGA. The CDR3, as DNA: TGTGCCAGCAGCTTAACGGAGGGGAGACGTCCGTACTTC. Amino acids: CASSLTEGRRPYF.

This clonotype was seen only a few times. This rearrangement joins TRBV11-1 to TRBJ2-1; TRBD1 might be the D (6 bases). The ends were cut back, 5 bases at V and 3 bases at J, with 17 bases in the middle. Germline CDR1 reads SGHAT; CDR2 reads FQDESV (reference sequence). This CDR3 spans 16 amino acids. CDR3 loop: CASSRTGTNNYNEQFF. CDR3 nucleotide sequence: TGTGCCAGCAGCCGTACCGGGACAAATAACTACAATGAGCAGTTCTTC. Using reference TRBV11-1 and TRBJ2-1 for the parts outside the CDR3, the full variable domain is EAEVAQSPRYKITEKSQAVAFWCDPISGHATLYWYRQILGQGPELLVQFQDESVVDDSQLPKDRFSAERLKGVDSTLKIQPAELGDSAMYLCASSRTGTNNYNEQFFGPGTRLTVL.

The chain combines TRBV27 with TRBJ1-1, with D hard to call. The CDR3 loop spans 15 amino acids. In germline, CDR1 is MNHEY, CDR2 SMNVEV (reference sequence). Trimming pared 2 bases from V and 1 base from J, leaving 11 bases between. In DNA form, the CDR3 reads TGTGCCAGCAGTTTAGGTTCAGCAGGGAACACTGAAGCTTTCTTT. It encodes CASSLGSAGNTEAFF.

Note on this clonotype: One end of the junction does not line up with germline, which may come from a read error. CDR3 in amino acids: CASSELLQGTDTQYF. The DNA of the CDR3 is TGTGCCAGCAGTGAGTTACTACAGGGAACAGATACGCAGTATTTC. The V call is TRBV6-6, the J call TRBJ2-1; tentatively, D is TRBD1 (6 bases). Germline V CDR1 and CDR2: MNHNY, SVGAGI (reference sequence). This CDR3 spans 15 amino acids.

This clonotype has a handful of counts. At one end, the junction sequence differs from germline, possibly due to a read error. The V and J genes are TRBV7-6 and TRBJ2-5; TRBD2 matches 9 bases. Judging by the DNA end, TRBJ2-1 fits better; the J call may be wrong. The CDR3 consists of 15 residues. Germline values: CDR1 SGHVS, CDR2 FNYEAQ. The CDR3 sequence is CASSLFSGSYNEQFF. The CDR3, as DNA: TGTGCTAGCAGCTTATTTAGCGGGAGTTACAATGAGCAGTTCTTC.

In this sample, this clonotype turned up a few times. The genes are TRBV6-9 and TRBJ1-5; TRBD1 agrees at 12 bases. Germline assignment: CDR1 MNHGY and CDR2 SVAAGI. The CDR3 extends over 16 amino acids. J lost 6 bases, V lost 11 bases, and 14 bases had no gene match. CDR3 bases: TGTGCCCAAAAGGGACAGGGGGCAATGGGGTCTCAGCCCCAGCATTTT. Translating gives CAQKGQGAMGSQPQHF.

Relative to its sample, this clonotype is medium-sized. The DNA of the CDR3 is TGTGCCAGCAGCTTAATGGGGGGGTTGGCGCAGTACTTC. Translated: CASSLMGGLAQYF. The chain employs TRBV7-3 and TRBJ2-7; 7 nucleotides line up with TRBD2. Germline CDR1 reads SGHTA; CDR2 reads FQGTGA. Unmatched junction bases numbered 6, after V lost 1 base and J lost 9 bases. The CDR3 has 13 amino acids.

V and J are TRBV7-2 and TRBJ2-1; no firm D call. CDR1 and CDR2 (germline): SGHTA, FQGNSA. CDR3 length: 14 residues. V lost 2 bases and J 13 bases, leaving 18 bases between the germline ends. This CDR3 is CASSLMGRAETQFF. The DNA of the CDR3 is TGTGCCAGCAGCTTAATGGGAAGGGCTGAGACCCAGTTCTTC.

This clonotype was detected only a few times. V gene TRBV7-2 combines with J gene TRBJ2-3; 8 positions match TRBD2. J gave up 3 bases and V 3 bases, and 8 bases lay outside the gene matches. Germline CDR1 reads SGHTA; CDR2 reads FQGNSA. The CDR3 is made up of 16 amino acids. CDR3 protein: CASSFVAGSWTDTQYF. CDR3 coding DNA: TGTGCCAGCAGCTTCGTAGCGGGGAGCTGGACAGATACGCAGTATTTT.

The sample holds many counts of this clonotype. The chain is built from TRBV12-3 or TRBV12-4 and TRBJ2-4; 7 nucleotides align to TRBD2. The CDR3 spans 16 residues. V shed 7 bases and J 8 bases; nucleotides not matched to a gene: 17. CDR3 amino acids: CASTKDVGGGVDIQYF. In DNA, the CDR3 is TGTGCCAGCACCAAGGACGTGGGGGGGGGTGTCGACATTCAGTACTTC.

This chain connects TRBV7-3 to TRBJ2-1; maybe TRBD1 (6 bases). Gene TRBJ2-7 matches the end of the DNA better, so the J call may be wrong. The CDR3 is made up of 14 amino acids. Germline-derived CDR1 and CDR2 are SGHTA and FQGTGA. The CDR3 spells CASSLGQGIGEQYF. Here the CDR3 DNA reads TGTGCCAGCAGCTTAGGTCAGGGGATTGGGGAGCAGTACTTC.

This clonotype was picked up a small number of times. This chain uses TRBV7-8 with TRBJ1-2; a weak D match, TRBD1 (5 bases). With 1 base removed from V and 0 bases from J, the gap between germline ends came to 15 bases. Looked up from germline, CDR1 is SGHVS and CDR2 is FQNEAQ. The CDR3 spans 17 residues. CDR3 residues: CASSLEVWGGSNYGYTF. In DNA form, the CDR3 reads TGTGCCAGCAGCTTAGAAGTTTGGGGGGGATCTAACTATGGCTACACCTTC.

The rearrangement uses TRBV7-6 and TRBJ2-5, with 11 bases fitting TRBD1. The CDR3 consists of 18 residues. Germline V lookup: CDR1 SGHVS, CDR2 FNYEAQ. Trimming took 0 bases from V and 5 from J; bases not matched to a gene: 11. The CDR3 here is CASSLATGQGELGETQYF. CDR3 DNA sequence: TGTGCCAGCAGCTTAGCTACGGGACAGGGGGAGTTAGGGGAGACCCAGTACTTC.

This chain joins TRBV19 and TRBJ2-3, with 12 positions matching TRBD2. The CDR3 is 19 amino acids. The junction had 22 bases not matched to a gene; V was cut back by 1 base and J by 14 bases. Germline V gene data show CDR1 as LNHDA and CDR2 as SQIVND (reference sequence). CDR3 protein: CASSIVASGRAGDTGELYF. Written as DNA, the CDR3 is TGTGCCAGTAGTATAGTGGCTAGCGGGAGGGCCGGGGACACCGGGGAGCTGTATTTT.

The rearrangement links TRBV11-2 to TRBJ2-1, with D possibly matching TRBD2 (6 bases). Deletions cut 0 bases from V and 7 bases from J, with 7 bases between. Germline CDR1 and CDR2: SGHAT and FQNNGV. The CDR3 has 13 amino acids. CDR3 sequence: CASSLELANEQFF. As DNA, the CDR3 is TGTGCCAGCAGCTTAGAACTAGCAAATGAGCAGTTCTTC.

The gene calls are TRBV7-2 and TRBJ2-5; 9 positions agree with TRBD2. With the DNA end fitting TRBJ2-7 better, the J assignment may be wrong. Germline V gives CDR1 SGHTA, CDR2 FQGNSA. This CDR3 comprises 16 residues. In DNA form, the CDR3 reads TGTGCCAGCAGCTTAGCGGAGAGCGGGGGGCACTACGAGCAGTACTTC. Its protein product is CASSLAESGGHYEQYF.